Sequencing of this T cell receptor (beta chain) was carried out in a study of shared clonotypes between healthy human individuals. Assay: immunoSEQ multiplex PCR; the TCRdb copy retains only in-frame clones and omits some. The sample records about 1 million clones, roughly 75% being singletons. On this clone: What it binds is unknown.

Findings of the study overall: Even with large depth, rarefaction showed that sorted-subset sequencing was incomplete. Clonotypes shared by all four sorted-subset donors had higher generation probabilities than non-shared clonotypes.

The CDR3 contains 17 residues. CDR1 is SGHTA, CDR2 FQGNSA, per germline. Trimming cost V 7 bases and J 4 bases, with 20 bases left between them. The sequence derives from a man aged 18-30 years in good health. The source material was memory CD4+ T cells sorted from blood. Described subset: CD45RA-negative fraction. The rearrangement links TRBV7-2 to TRBJ1-6, with D maybe TRBD1 (6 bases). The CDR3 here is CASIGGVGAIYNSPLHF. In nucleotides, the CDR3 is TGTGCCAGCATCGGAGGTGTGGGGGCTATTTATAATTCACCCCTCCACTTT.